A selection of T cell receptor beta chains follows, all from one sample in a study of response to subunit inactivated influenza vaccine. TCRdb analysed the RT-PCR reads with MiXCR anew, one entry per CDR3 protein. The data hold 150,000 to 200,000 distinct CDR3 sequences, with roughly 10% observed a single time. The specimen was non-naive T cells sorted from PBMCs, collected about 40 days after vaccination. These receptors came from a man aged 50 or older who received an inactivated influenza vaccine. Both conserved end residues are part of each CDR3. D genes are given only for firm matches. Some rows have no size entry. The others give once, few or many, or a class for an expanded clone.

J gene,D gene,V gene,clone size,CDR3 protein,CDR3 DNA
TRBJ1-2,NA,TRBV20-1,many,CSARDSTAFNYGYTF,TGCAGTGCTAGAGATAGTACAGCTTTTAACTATGGCTACACCTTC
TRBJ2-7,NA,TRBV4-2,NA,CASSRRGGGAVGEQYF,TGTGCCAGCAGCCGTCGCGGAGGGGGGGCGGTAGGCGAGCAGTACTTC
TRBJ2-7,TRBD1,TRBV5-1,few,CASSEWRTGGTYEQYF,TGCGCCAGCAGCGAATGGCGGACAGGGGGGACCTACGAGCAGTACTTC
TRBJ2-5,TRBD1,TRBV20-1,few,CSAPPRGHETQYF,TGCAGTGCTCCCCCCAGGGGGCATGAGACCCAGTACTTC
TRBJ1-2,NA,TRBV20-1,many,CSARGGAYGYTF,TGCAGTGCTAGGGGTGGAGCTTATGGCTACACCTTC
TRBJ2-5,TRBD2,TRBV6-2/TRBV6-3,NA,CASRRSGLAGLETQYF,TGTGCCAGCAGACGGTCGGGACTAGCGGGGTTAGAGACCCAGTACTTC
TRBJ2-1,TRBD2,TRBV5-6,NA,CASSYTTGTSGRVSSYNEQFF,TGTGCCAGCAGCTACACAACCGGGACTAGCGGGAGGGTGAGCTCCTACAATGAGCAGTTCTTC
TRBJ1-2,NA,TRBV5-5,NA,CASSSITAWGPSHGGYTF,TGTGCCAGCAGCTCCATAACCGCCTGGGGGCCCAGTCATGGTGGCTACACCTTC
TRBJ1-4,NA,TRBV11-2,few,CASSSWGEREKLFF,TGTGCCAGCAGCTCCTGGGGGGAGCGGGAAAAACTGTTTTTT
TRBJ2-7,NA,TRBV3-1,many,CASSQGHEQYF,TGTGCCAGCAGCCAAGGTCACGAGCAGTACTTC
TRBJ1-2,NA,TRBV4-1,NA,CASSQVRQTDYGYTF,TGCGCCAGCAGCCAAGTTAGGCAGACCGATTATGGCTACACCTTC
TRBJ2-3,NA,TRBV2,few,CASKGFSTDTQYF,TGTGCCAGCAAGGGCTTTAGCACAGATACGCAGTATTTT
TRBJ1-1,TRBD1,TRBV4-1,NA,CASSLTGVAEAFF,TGCGCCAGCAGCCTCACAGGGGTAGCTGAAGCTTTCTTT
TRBJ1-5,TRBD1,TRBV20-1,many,CSAVNPGQLNQPQHF,TGCAGTGCTGTAAACCCGGGACAGCTTAATCAGCCCCAGCATTTT